Below are 17 T cell receptor beta chains sequenced from a single sample in a study of T cell responses to AZD1222 COVID-19 vaccine. Some clones are missing from TCRdb's copy, which holds only in-frame ones; the method was immunoSEQ multiplex PCR. The sample comprises tens of thousands of clones, more than 70% of which are singletons, and 15% to 20% rests with the top ten. The sequencing used peripheral blood, collected on day 0 of AZD1222 vaccination. These receptors all stem from an adult in good health.

On this clone itself: Other nucleotide sequences in the sample specify the same CDR3. The chain carries TRBV11-3 and TRBJ2-5; tentative D call: TRBD2 (7 bases). CDR3 length: 15 residues. Trimming stripped 1 base from V and 1 base from J, with 10 bases between. Germline V gene lookup returns CDR1 SGHNT and CDR2 YENEEA. For the CDR3, the DNA is TGTGCCAGCAGCTTAGGGGGGGGGCCCCAAGAGACCCAGTACTTC. The encoded protein is CASSLGGGPQETQYF.

The chain uses TRBV19 and TRBJ1-3, with D unclear. From germline, CDR1 is LNHDA and CDR2 SQIVND (reference sequence). This CDR3 has 15 residues. The V and J ends lost 5 bases and 1 base respectively, with 12 bases between them. The DNA of the CDR3 is TGTGCCAGTAGTCCGCGGCCGATTTCTGGAAACACCATATATTTT. Its protein product is CASSPRPISGNTIYF.

This chain connects TRBV4-3 to TRBJ2-7; D may be TRBD2 (6 bases). The CDR3 spans 16 residues. In germline, CDR1 is LGHNA, CDR2 YSLEER. V lost 3 bases and J lost 6, with 21 bases in between. CDR3 in amino acids: CASSHPGEPLRSEQYF. The CDR3 DNA reads TGCGCCAGCAGCCACCCGGGAGAACCACTTCGAAGCGAGCAGTACTTC.

This sequence joins TRBV5-1 and TRBJ2-1; maybe TRBD2 (7 bases). V was clipped by 0 bases and J by 8 bases, with 12 bases between them. The CDR3 sequence is 14 residues long. Germline assignment: CDR1 SGHRS and CDR2 YFSETQ. This chain's CDR3 is CASSLVRGADEQFF. The CDR3, as DNA: TGCGCCAGCAGCTTGGTTCGGGGGGCGGATGAGCAGTTCTTC.

The chain couples TRBV11-3 to TRBJ2-7; D is possibly TRBD1 or TRBD2 (5 bases each). Germline V gene data show CDR1 as SGHNT and CDR2 as YENEEA. Trimming took off 5 bases at V and 1 base at J, with 12 bases between the two ends. CDR3 length: 14 residues. The CDR3 spells CASSPTRGSYEQYF. CDR3 in DNA: TGTGCCAGCAGCCCCACGAGGGGATCCTACGAGCAGTACTTC.

About this clone itself: In the same sample, other DNA sequences code for this CDR3. The chain has TRBV12-3 or TRBV12-4 and TRBJ2-7; the match to TRBD1 covers 7 bases. The CDR3 spans 13 residues. The V gene end was trimmed by 6 bases and the J gene end by 4 bases; junction bases not matched to a gene: 6. CDR3 amino acids: CASRARQGYEQYF. The CDR3 DNA is TGTGCCAGCAGGGCCCGACAGGGTTACGAGCAGTACTTC.

The CDR3 sequence: CASSLEGAAGANVLTF. DNA of the CDR3: TGTGCCAGCAGCTTAGAGGGGGCTGCTGGGGCCAACGTCCTGACTTTC. This chain links TRBV7-3 with TRBJ2-6, with TRBD1 matching over 7 bases. CDR3 length equals 16 residues. The junction had 3 bases not matched to a gene; V was cut back by 2 bases and J by 2 bases. CDR1 is SGHTA, CDR2 FQGTGA, per germline.

The chain employs TRBV4-3 and TRBJ2-5, with a possible D match to TRBD1 (6 bases). V lost 0 bases and J lost 3, with 8 bases in between. CDR1 is LGHNA and CDR2 is YSLEER in the germline V gene. The CDR3 sequence is 14 residues long. This CDR3 is CASSQDYREETQYF. CDR3 sequence (DNA): TGCGCCAGCAGCCAAGATTACAGGGAAGAGACCCAGTACTTC.

This clone was counted a single time. The chain links TRBV4-1 to TRBJ1-3; 8 bases match TRBD1. Germline V CDR1 and CDR2: MGHRA, YSYEKL. The CDR3 has 18 amino acids. J lost 0 bases, V lost 3 bases, and 10 bases had no gene match. The CDR3 DNA reads TGCGCCAGCAGCCACCTCGGACAGGGTGGGATCTCTGGAAACACCATATATTTT. Its protein product is CASSHLGQGGISGNTIYF.

This clone has only a few counts. The CDR3 is CASSLGQGLNTEAFF. CDR3 bases: TGCGCCAGCAGCTTGGGTCAGGGGTTGAACACTGAAGCTTTCTTT. The chain couples TRBV5-1 to TRBJ1-1, with D possibly TRBD1 on 6 matching bases. Trimming cost V 0 bases and J 0 bases, with 9 bases left between them. The CDR3 has 15 amino acids. CDR1 is SGHRS and CDR2 is YFSETQ in the germline V gene.

V usage is TRBV15 and J usage is TRBJ2-3; D unclear. The CDR3 totals 12 residues. Trimming took off 1 base at V and 4 bases at J, with 3 bases between the two ends. Germline CDR1 is LNHNV and CDR2 is YYDKDF (reference sequence). Here the CDR3 DNA reads TGTGCCACCAGCAGAGCCTCAGATACGCAGTATTTT. Amino acids: CATSRASDTQYF.

This chain links TRBV27 with TRBJ1-6, with 7 bases matching TRBD1. Per the germline V gene, CDR1 is MNHEY and CDR2 is SMNVEV (reference sequence). The V gene end was trimmed by 1 base and the J gene end by 7 bases; junction bases not matched to a gene: 4. The CDR3 has 15 residues. The CDR3 sequence: CASSLFRGLNSPLHF. Written as DNA, the CDR3 is TGTGCCAGCAGTTTATTTAGGGGGCTCAATTCACCCCTCCACTTT.

Note on this clone: Other DNA sequences in the sample encode the same CDR3. The J gene is TRBJ1-5, the V gene TRBV6-5, with a possible D match to TRBD1 (5 bases). The CDR3 length is 15 residues. Trimming cost V 0 bases and J 2 bases, with 8 bases left between them. Germline V lookup: CDR1 MNHEY, CDR2 SVGAGI. The CDR3 DNA sequence: TGTGCCAGCAGTTACTCAGGGGCTGGCAATCAGCCCCAGCATTTT. As protein: CASSYSGAGNQPQHF.

V usage is TRBV5-1 and J usage is TRBJ2-7, with D maybe TRBD1 (5 bases). The CDR3 is 14 residues long. Trimming removed 4 bases from V and 1 base from J, with 12 bases in between. Germline V CDR1 and CDR2: SGHRS, YFSETQ. This CDR3 reads CASSKDSESYEQYF. The CDR3 DNA is TGCGCCAGCAGCAAAGACAGCGAGTCCTACGAGCAGTACTTC.

The CDR3 region has the DNA TGCGCCAGCAGCTTGGGGGGGAATGGAAACACCATATATTTT. The encoded protein is CASSLGGNGNTIYF. The V call is TRBV5-1, the J call TRBJ1-3; a possible D gene is TRBD1 (5 bases). The CDR3 extends over 14 amino acids. Germline V gives CDR1 SGHRS, CDR2 YFSETQ. Between the trimmed V and J ends, which lost 0 bases and 3 bases, there was a span of 7 bases.

The rearrangement links TRBV18 to TRBJ1-5; D is unresolved. Trimming left V 2 bases short and J 0 bases short, with 8 bases between. The CDR3 is 15 amino acids. Germline loops: CDR1 KGHSH, CDR2 LQKENI. CDR3: CASSPVQNSNQPQHF. The CDR3 DNA reads as TGTGCCAGCTCACCAGTACAGAATAGCAATCAGCCCCAGCATTTT.

The chain couples TRBV4-3 to TRBJ1-5; D is undetermined. The CDR3 length is 14 residues. Germline CDR1 LGHNA, CDR2 YSLEER. V was shortened by 0 bases and J by 7 bases, with 10 bases between the two germline ends. The CDR3 spells CASSQEPLGQPQHF. The CDR3, as DNA: TGCGCCAGCAGCCAAGAACCCCTTGGACAGCCCCAGCATTTT.